The present T cell receptor beta chain was sequenced within a study of tumor-infiltrating lymphocytes in localized non-small cell lung cancer. About the study: Several tumor histologies, both smoking statuses, and some post-neoadjuvant chemotherapy samples were included. Study-wide findings and caveats: Different pieces of the same tissue went to different assays, confounding technical variation with intratumor heterogeneity. Tumors had more T cell infiltration than uninvolved lung, per TCRbeta sequencing and CD3 counts. T-cell fraction did not differ between immunotypes IM1 and IM2.

Produced via immunoSEQ multiplex PCR; TCRdb's table is partial and in-frame only. This table has 15,000 to 16,000 clones, roughly 72% appearing once. The V end lost 5 bases, the J end lost 3 bases, and 14 bases lay between the germline ends. CDR1 is MDHEN, CDR2 SYDVKM, per germline. CDR3 size: 15 residues. A note on this clone: Its antigen is undetermined.

This TCR derives from a human donor with non-small cell lung cancer. Sample: lung tumor tissue. The genes are TRBV28 and TRBJ2-1; TRBD2 is a possible D gene (6 bases). The CDR3: CASSPNRRDYNEQFF. The CDR3 region has the DNA TGTGCCAGCAGTCCCAACCGGCGGGACTACAATGAGCAGTTCTTC.